This TCR beta chain came from a study of T cells after yellow fever vaccination. This clonotype was picked up many times. Researchers made TCR cDNA using 5'RACE template switching, and this step added a universal primer site and UMIs. MiXCR, run by TCRdb on the 5' RACE reads, gives a single entry per CDR3 protein. Here the sample spans tens of thousands of distinct CDR3 sequences, about 10% being singletons. V lost 3 bases and J lost 3, with 14 bases in between. This CDR3 has 14 residues. Germline V gene sequence: CDR1 DFQATT, CDR2 SNEGSKA (reference sequence). General study points: Within the sorted memory subsets, almost all vaccine-responding clonotypes could not be detected on day 0. Clonotype sharing between CD4 and CD8 compartments was small.

The TCR comes from a man aged 18 to 35 who received the YFV17D yellow fever vaccine. This chain connects TRBV20-1 to TRBJ1-1; the D gene is possibly TRBD1 (5 bases). Source: PBMCs, either bulk or a sorted T-cell subset (CD4+, CD8+, memory, or dextramer-sorted; not recorded which), taken approximately 15 days after the first yellow fever vaccination. The CDR3 DNA reads as TGCAGTGCTAGGGGACCGGGGGGGTACACTGAAGCTTTCTTT. Translating it yields CSARGPGGYTEAFF.